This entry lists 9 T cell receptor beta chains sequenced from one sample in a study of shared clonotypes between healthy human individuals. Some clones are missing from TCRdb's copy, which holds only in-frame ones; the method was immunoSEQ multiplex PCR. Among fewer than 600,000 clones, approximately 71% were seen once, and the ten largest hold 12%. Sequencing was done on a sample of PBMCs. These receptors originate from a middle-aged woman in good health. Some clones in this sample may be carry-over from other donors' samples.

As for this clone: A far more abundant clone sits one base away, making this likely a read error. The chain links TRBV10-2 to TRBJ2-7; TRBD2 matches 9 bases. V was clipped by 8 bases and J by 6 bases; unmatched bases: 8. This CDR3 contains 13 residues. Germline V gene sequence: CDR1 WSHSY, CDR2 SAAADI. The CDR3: CASRAGGSFEQYF. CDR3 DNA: TGCGCCAGCCGGGCGGGAGGGTCTTTCGAGCAGTACTTC.

CDR3 nucleotides: TGTGCCAGCTCCCCGGGGAGCTCCTACGAGCAGTACTTC. Protein product: CASSPGSSYEQYF. This chain links TRBV25-1 with TRBJ2-7; the D gene is possibly TRBD2 (5 bases). The ends were cut back, 8 bases at V and 0 bases at J, with 11 bases in the middle. Per the germline V gene, CDR1 is MGHDK and CDR2 is SYGVNS. This CDR3 is 13 amino acids long.

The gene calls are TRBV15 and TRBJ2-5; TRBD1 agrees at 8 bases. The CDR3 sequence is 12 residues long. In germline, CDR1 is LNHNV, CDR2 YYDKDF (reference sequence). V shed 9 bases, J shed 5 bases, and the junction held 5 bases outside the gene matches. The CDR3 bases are TGTGCCACGCAGGGGGCGGGGGAGACCCAGTACTTC. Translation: CATQGAGETQYF.

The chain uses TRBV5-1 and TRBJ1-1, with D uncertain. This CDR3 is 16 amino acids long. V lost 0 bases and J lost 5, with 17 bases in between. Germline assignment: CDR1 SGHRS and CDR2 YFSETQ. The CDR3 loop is CASSLGDTAMGTEAFF. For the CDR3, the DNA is TGCGCCAGCAGCTTGGGAGACACAGCTATGGGAACTGAAGCTTTCTTT.

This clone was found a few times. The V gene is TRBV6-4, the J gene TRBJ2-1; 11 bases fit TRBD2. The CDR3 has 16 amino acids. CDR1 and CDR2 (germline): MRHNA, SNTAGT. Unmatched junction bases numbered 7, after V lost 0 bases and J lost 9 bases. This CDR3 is CASSDSGLAEGGEQFF. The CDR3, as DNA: TGTGCCAGCAGTGACTCGGGACTAGCGGAGGGGGGTGAGCAGTTCTTC.

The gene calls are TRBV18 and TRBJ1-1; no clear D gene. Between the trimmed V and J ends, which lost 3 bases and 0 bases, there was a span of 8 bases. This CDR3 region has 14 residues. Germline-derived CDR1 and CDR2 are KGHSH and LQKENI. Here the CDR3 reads CASSPEHMNTEAFF. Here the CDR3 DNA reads TGTGCCAGCTCACCGGAACACATGAACACTGAAGCTTTCTTT.

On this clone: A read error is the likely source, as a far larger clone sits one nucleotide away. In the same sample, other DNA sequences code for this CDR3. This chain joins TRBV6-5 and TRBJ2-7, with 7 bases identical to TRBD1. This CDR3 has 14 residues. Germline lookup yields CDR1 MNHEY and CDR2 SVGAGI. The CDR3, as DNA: TGCGCCAGCAGTCCCCGGACAGGCCTCTACGAGCAGTACTTC. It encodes CASSPRTGLYEQYF.

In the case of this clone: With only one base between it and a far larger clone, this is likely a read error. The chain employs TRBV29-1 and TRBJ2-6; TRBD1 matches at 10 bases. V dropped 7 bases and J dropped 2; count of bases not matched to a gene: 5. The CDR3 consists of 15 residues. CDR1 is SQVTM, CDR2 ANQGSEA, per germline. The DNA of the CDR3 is TGCAGCGAGGAGACAGGGGGCACTGGGGCCAACGTCCTGACTTTC. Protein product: CSEETGGTGANVLTF.

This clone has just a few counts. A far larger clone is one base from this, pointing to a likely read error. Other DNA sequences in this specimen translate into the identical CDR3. The DNA for the CDR3 is TGTGCCAGCAGCCAAGGGGACAGGGATGAGACTCAGTACTTC. Encoded protein: CASSQGDRDETQYF. The chain carries TRBV4-2 and TRBJ2-5, with 9 bases lining up with TRBD1. This CDR3 comprises 14 residues. Germline lookup yields CDR1 LGHNA and CDR2 YNFKEQ.